This T cell receptor beta chain was identified in a study of T cell repertoires in cytomegalovirus infection. As concerns this clonotype: The antigen remains unidentified.

V lost 7 bases and J 2 bases, leaving 15 bases between the germline ends. CDR3 size: 14 residues. Germline CDR1 is MNHEY and CDR2 is SMNVEV (reference sequence). TCRdb redid the calling of the reads with MiXCR, one entry per CDR3 protein. The sample shows about 890,000 distinct CDR3 sequences, roughly a third of them seen only once. This sequence joins TRBV27 and TRBJ2-7; tentatively, D is TRBD1 (6 bases). The starting material was cultured CD8+ T cells from PBMCs, obtained from culture after CMV antigen stimulation. This TCR came from a human donor in good health (CMV status not recorded). Some clones in this sample may be carry-over from other donors' samples. The CDR3 DNA reads as TGTGCCAGCAAACGAAGGGACATACCCTACGAGCAGTACTTC. Translating gives CASKRRDIPYEQYF.